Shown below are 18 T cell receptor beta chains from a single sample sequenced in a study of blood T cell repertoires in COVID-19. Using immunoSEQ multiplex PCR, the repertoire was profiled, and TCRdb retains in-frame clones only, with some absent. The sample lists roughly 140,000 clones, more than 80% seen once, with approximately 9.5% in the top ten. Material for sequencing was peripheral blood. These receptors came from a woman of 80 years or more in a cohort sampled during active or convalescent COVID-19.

CDR3 nucleotide sequence: TGTGCCAGCAGCAAAATGGGGGACTTCTGCGGACCGTACTTC. Translating gives CASSKMGDFCGPYF. The chain couples TRBV21-1 to TRBJ2-7; TRBD2, the D gene given by the table, was not confirmed from the DNA. TRBV21-1 corresponds to a pseudogene. This CDR3 is built from 14 residues.

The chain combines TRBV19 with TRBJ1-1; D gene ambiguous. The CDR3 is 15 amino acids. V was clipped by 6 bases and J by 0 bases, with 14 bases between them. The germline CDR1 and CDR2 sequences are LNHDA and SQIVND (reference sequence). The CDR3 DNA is TGTGCCAGTAGGGATGAGGGTAGGATGAACACTGAAGCTTTCTTT. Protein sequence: CASRDEGRMNTEAFF.

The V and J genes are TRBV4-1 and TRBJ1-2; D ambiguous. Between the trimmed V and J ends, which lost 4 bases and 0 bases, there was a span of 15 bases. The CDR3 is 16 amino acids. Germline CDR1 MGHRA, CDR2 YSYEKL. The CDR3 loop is CASSPNPAASNYGYTF. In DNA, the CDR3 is TGCGCCAGCAGCCCCAATCCGGCGGCCTCTAACTATGGCTACACCTTC.

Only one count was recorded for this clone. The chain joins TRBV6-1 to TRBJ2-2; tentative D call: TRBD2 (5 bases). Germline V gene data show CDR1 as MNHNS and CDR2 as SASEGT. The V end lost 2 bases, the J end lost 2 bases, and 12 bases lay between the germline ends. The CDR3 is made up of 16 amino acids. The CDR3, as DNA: TGTGCCAGCAGTGAACTGGGAGAGCCTAACACCGGGGAGCTGTTTTTT. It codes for CASSELGEPNTGELFF.

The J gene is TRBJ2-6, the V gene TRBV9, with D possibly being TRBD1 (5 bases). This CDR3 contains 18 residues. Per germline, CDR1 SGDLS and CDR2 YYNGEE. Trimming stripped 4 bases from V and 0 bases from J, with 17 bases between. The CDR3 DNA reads TGTGCCAGCAGCCCCCACAGGCAGGCGTCCTCTGGGGCCAACGTCCTGACTTTC. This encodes CASSPHRQASSGANVLTF.

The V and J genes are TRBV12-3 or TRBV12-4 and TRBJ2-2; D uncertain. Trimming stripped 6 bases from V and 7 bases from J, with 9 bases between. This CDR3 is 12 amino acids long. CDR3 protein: CASSQPGGELFF. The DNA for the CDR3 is TGTGCCAGCAGCCAACCGGGCGGGGAGCTGTTTTTT.

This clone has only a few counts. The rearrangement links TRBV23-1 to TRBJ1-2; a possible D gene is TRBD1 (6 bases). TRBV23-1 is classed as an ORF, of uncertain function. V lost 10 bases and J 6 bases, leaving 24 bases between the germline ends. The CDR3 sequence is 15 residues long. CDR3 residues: CATPDRRTMDHGYTF. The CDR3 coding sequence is TGCGCCACCCCGGACAGACGAACAATGGATCATGGCTACACCTTC.

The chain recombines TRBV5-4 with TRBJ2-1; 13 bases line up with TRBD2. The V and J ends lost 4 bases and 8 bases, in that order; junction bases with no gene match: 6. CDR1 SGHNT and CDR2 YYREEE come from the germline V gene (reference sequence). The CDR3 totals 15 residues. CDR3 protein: CASSLTSGGSDEQFF. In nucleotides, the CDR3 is TGTGCCAGCAGCCTGACTAGCGGGGGGAGCGATGAGCAGTTCTTC. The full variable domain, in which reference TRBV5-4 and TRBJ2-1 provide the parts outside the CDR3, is ETGVTQSPTHLIKTRGQQVTLRCSSQSGHNTVSWYQQALGQGPQFIFQYYREEENGRGNFPPRFSGLQFPNYSSELNVNALELDDSALYLCASSLTSGGSDEQFFGPGTRLTVL.

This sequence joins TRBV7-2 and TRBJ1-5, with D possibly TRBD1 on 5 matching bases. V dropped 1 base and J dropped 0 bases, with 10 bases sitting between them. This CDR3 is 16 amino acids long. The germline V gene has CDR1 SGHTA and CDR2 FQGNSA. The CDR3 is CASSLDTGYSNQPQHF. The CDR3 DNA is TGTGCCAGCAGCTTAGATACAGGATATAGCAATCAGCCCCAGCATTTT.

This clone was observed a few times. For the CDR3, the DNA is TGTGCCACCAGCAGAGACAGGGCGTGGGGCTACACCTTC. Translating it yields CATSRDRAWGYTF. This chain joins TRBV15 and TRBJ1-2; possibly TRBD1 for D (5 bases). This CDR3 has 13 amino acids. The V and J ends lost 0 bases and 8 bases respectively, with 10 bases between them. From germline, CDR1 is LNHNV and CDR2 YYDKDF (reference sequence).

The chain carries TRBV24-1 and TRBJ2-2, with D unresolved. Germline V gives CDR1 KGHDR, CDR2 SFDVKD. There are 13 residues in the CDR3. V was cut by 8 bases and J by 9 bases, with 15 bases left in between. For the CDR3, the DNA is TGTGCCACCACCTCCCCGGTTCCCTGGGAGCTGTTTTTT. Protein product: CATTSPVPWELFF.

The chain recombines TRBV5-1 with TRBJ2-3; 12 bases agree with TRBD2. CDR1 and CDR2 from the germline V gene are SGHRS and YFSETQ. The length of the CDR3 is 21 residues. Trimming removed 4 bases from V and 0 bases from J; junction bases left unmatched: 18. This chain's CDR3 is CASSDRTRTSGGPSSTDTQYF. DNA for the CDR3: TGCGCCAGCAGCGACAGGACGCGAACTAGCGGGGGGCCTTCTAGCACAGATACGCAGTATTTT.

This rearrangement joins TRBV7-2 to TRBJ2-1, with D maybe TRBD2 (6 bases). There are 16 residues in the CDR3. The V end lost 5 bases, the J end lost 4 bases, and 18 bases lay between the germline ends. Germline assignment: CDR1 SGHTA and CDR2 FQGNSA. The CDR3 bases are TGTGCCAGCAGCGGAGGGATCGGGGTTTGGTACAATGAGCAGTTCTTC. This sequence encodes CASSGGIGVWYNEQFF. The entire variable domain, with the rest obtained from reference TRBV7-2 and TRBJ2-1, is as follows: GAGVSQSPSNKVTEKGKDVELRCDPISGHTALYWYRQSLGQGLEFLIYFQGNSAPDKSGLPSDRFSAERTGGSVSTLTIQRTQQEDSAVYLCASSGGIGVWYNEQFFGPGTRLTVL.

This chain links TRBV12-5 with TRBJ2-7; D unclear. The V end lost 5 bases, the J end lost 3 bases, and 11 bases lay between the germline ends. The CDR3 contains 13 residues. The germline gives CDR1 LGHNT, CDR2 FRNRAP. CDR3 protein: CASGLPSGYEQYF. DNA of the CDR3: TGTGCTAGTGGTCTTCCCAGTGGCTACGAGCAGTACTTC.

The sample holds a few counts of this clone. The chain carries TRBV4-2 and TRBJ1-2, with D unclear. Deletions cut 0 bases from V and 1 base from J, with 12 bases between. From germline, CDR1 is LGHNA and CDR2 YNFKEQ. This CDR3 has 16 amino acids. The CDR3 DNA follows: TGTGCCAGCAGCCAAGAACTCCGGGGAGGTAACTATGGCTACACCTTC. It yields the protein CASSQELRGGNYGYTF.

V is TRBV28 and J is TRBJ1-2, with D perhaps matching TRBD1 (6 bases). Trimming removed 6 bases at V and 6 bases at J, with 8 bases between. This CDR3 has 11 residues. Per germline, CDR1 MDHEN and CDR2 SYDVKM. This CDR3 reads CASRAGDGYTF. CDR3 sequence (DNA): TGTGCCAGCAGGGCAGGGGATGGCTACACCTTC.

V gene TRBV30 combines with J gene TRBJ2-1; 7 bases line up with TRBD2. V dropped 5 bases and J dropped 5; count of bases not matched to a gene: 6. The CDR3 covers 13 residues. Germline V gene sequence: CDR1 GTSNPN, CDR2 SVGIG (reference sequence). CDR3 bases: TGTGCCTGGGAGGCGGGGGTAGACAATGAGCAGTTCTTC. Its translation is CAWEAGVDNEQFF.

The CDR3 DNA reads TGTGCCAGCAGTCGAGGACAGGACTTCAAAAACATTCAGTACTTC. This translates into CASSRGQDFKNIQYF. This chain uses TRBV6-2 or TRBV6-3 with TRBJ2-4; TRBD1 aligns across 7 bases. This CDR3 is built from 15 residues. Germline CDR1 and CDR2: MNHEY and SVGEGT. Trimming at V came to 5 bases and at J to 3 bases, leaving 7 bases not matched to a gene.